A single sample is the source of the 18 T cell receptor beta chains below, sequenced in a study of T cells in women clearing cervical HPV infection. Only in-frame clones appear in the TCRdb table, and some are missing; sequencing was by immunoSEQ multiplex PCR. In total, the table holds 25,000 to 35,000 clones. Sequencing was carried out using blood buffy coat. These receptors all come from a woman between 18 and 70 years old with a cervical HPV16 infection that either progressed to CIN3+ or cleared (not recorded which).

In the case of this clone: The DNA ends 3 residues before the CDR3 does, and the rest of the CDR3 is filled in from the germline J gene. The chain joins TRBV6-4 to TRBJ2-1; TRBD2 might be the D (6 bases). The germline V gene encodes CDR1 MRHNA and CDR2 SNTAGT. V lost 0 bases, J lost 7 bases, and 10 bases lay in between. CDR3 length equals 14 residues. The CDR3 here is CASSDSGGANEQFF. The CDR3 DNA, read in part, is TGTGCCAGCAGTGACTCTGGCGGGGCAAATGAG.

Concerning this clone itself: The read gets to within 3 residues of the CDR3 end, and the germline J gene fills in the rest. The chain employs TRBV5-1 and TRBJ1-4, with D possibly TRBD1 on 5 matching bases. In germline, CDR1 is SGHRS, CDR2 YFSETQ. CDR3 size: 16 residues. Trimming pared 1 base from V and 4 bases from J, leaving 14 bases between. CDR3 bases read: TGCGCCAGCAGCTTGAACAGGCCAGGGCTTAATGAAAAA. It translates to CASSLNRPGLNEK. The CDR3 in its entirety is CASSLNRPGLNEKLFF. Full variable domain (missing parts from reference TRBV5-1 and TRBJ1-4): KAGVTQTPRYLIKTRGQQVTLSCSPISGHRSVSWYQQTPGQGLQFLFEYFSETQRNKGNFPGRFSGRQFSNSRSEMNVSTLELGDSALYLCASSLNRPGLNEKLFFGSGTQLSVL.

With respect to this clone: The sequenced fragment ends 3 residues before the CDR3 boundary, so the rest is inferred from the germline J gene. The V and J genes are TRBV18 and TRBJ1-2; D call uncertain. CDR1 and CDR2 (germline): KGHSH, LQKENI. This CDR3 region has 12 residues. This CDR3 is CASSPARYDYTF. The part of the CDR3 DNA that was read is TGTGCCAGCTCACCAGCACGCTACGAC.

Concerning this clone itself: The observed sequence ends 3 residues before the CDR3 terminus, with the missing tail filled in from the germline J gene. J is TRBJ1-1 and V is TRBV2; D is undetermined. The CDR3 runs 16 residues. V lost 1 base and J lost 0, with 12 bases in between. Germline V gives CDR1 SNHLY, CDR2 FYNNEI. The CDR3 sequence is CASSEETIVMNTEAFF. The DNA read from the CDR3 is TGTGCCAGCAGTGAAGAGACAATAGTCATGAACACTGAA.

Of note for this clone: The read halts 3 residues ahead of the CDR3 end, with the missing end drawn from the germline J gene. The chain recombines TRBV20-1 with TRBJ2-7; TRBD1 agrees at 9 bases. V lost 3 bases and J lost 3; bases outside the gene matches: 6. Germline CDR1 and CDR2: DFQATT and SNEGSKA (reference sequence). CDR3 length: 14 residues. The CDR3 sequence is CSASDGTGLYEQYF. The sequenced part of the CDR3 DNA is TGCAGTGCTAGCGACGGGACAGGGCTCTACGAG.

In regard to this clone: Read coverage stops 3 residues before the CDR3 terminus; the germline J gene supplies the remainder. The chain couples TRBV20-1 to TRBJ2-7, with a possible D match to TRBD2 (6 bases). The CDR3 has 13 amino acids. V lost 5 bases and J 4 bases, leaving 15 bases between the germline ends. In germline, CDR1 is DFQATT, CDR2 SNEGSKA (reference sequence). The CDR3 protein is CSAGTGGGYEQYF. Incomplete CDR3 DNA: TGCAGTGCTGGCACCGGGGGTGGTTACGAG.

Remarks on this clone: The read falls 3 residues short of the CDR3 end, and the missing part is taken from the germline J gene. V gene TRBV5-4 combines with J gene TRBJ1-4; tentative D call: TRBD1 (5 bases). Germline V CDR1 and CDR2: SGHNT, YYREEE (reference sequence). The CDR3 runs 15 residues. The chain's CDR3 is CASSLMSSGANVLFF. CDR3 DNA, as far as it was read: TGTGCCAGCAGCTTGATGTCTTCTGGGGCCAACGTA.

In regard to this clone: The read stops 3 residues short of the end of the CDR3; the missing end is completed from the germline J gene. This sample also contains other DNA sequences that code for the same CDR3. The chain has TRBV18 and TRBJ1-1; D might be TRBD1 (5 bases). V lost 0 bases and J lost 7, with 18 bases in between. In germline, CDR1 is KGHSH, CDR2 LQKENI. The CDR3 loop spans 16 amino acids. Here the CDR3 reads CASSPPSSGGGNEAFF. Incomplete CDR3 DNA: TGTGCCAGCTCACCACCTTCTAGCGGGGGAGGGAATGAA.

CDR3 DNA, as far as it was read: TGTGCCAGCACCTCGGGGTTGACGAGGCAGCCC. Translating gives CASTSGLTRQP. In full, the CDR3 is CASTSGLTRQPQHF. The rearrangement uses TRBV2 and TRBJ1-5; unclear D gene. The CDR3 end falls 3 residues outside the read, so it is completed with the germline J gene. The germline CDR1 and CDR2 sequences are SNHLY and FYNNEI. Trimming left V 7 bases short and J 7 bases short, with 17 bases between. CDR3 length: 14 residues. Drawing the rest from reference TRBV2 and TRBJ1-5, the complete variable domain is EPEVTQTPSHQVTQMGQEVILRCVPISNHLYFYWYRQILGQKVEFLVSFYNNEISEKSEIFDDQFSVERPDGSNFTLKIRSTKLEDSAMYFCASTSGLTRQPQHFGDGTRLSIL.

Notes on this clone: The read halts 3 residues ahead of the CDR3 end, with the missing end drawn from the germline J gene. The chain couples TRBV20-1 to TRBJ2-5; D is perhaps TRBD1 (6 bases). The CDR3 loop spans 17 amino acids. With 1 base removed from V and 0 bases from J, the gap between germline ends came to 18 bases. In germline, CDR1 is DFQATT, CDR2 SNEGSKA (reference sequence). This CDR3 reads CSARGVGAPTNQETQYF. Incomplete CDR3 DNA: TGCAGTGCTAGAGGTGTGGGGGCCCCGACCAACCAAGAGACC.

In the case of this clone: The CDR3 goes on 3 residues after the read ends, and that part is filled in from the germline J gene. The V call is TRBV20-1, the J call TRBJ2-1; 7 bases are a match to TRBD2. J lost 2 bases, V lost 4 bases, and 8 bases had no gene match. The CDR3 sequence is 15 residues long. Germline V gives CDR1 DFQATT, CDR2 SNEGSKA (reference sequence). The sequenced CDR3 bases are TGCAGTGCTATCTATGCCGGGACTACCTACAATGAG. Protein sequence: CSAIYAGTTYNE. The full CDR3 protein is CSAIYAGTTYNEQFF.

Comment on this clone: The read comes to an end 3 residues before the CDR3 does, leaving the germline J gene to fill in the end. The rearrangement links TRBV19 to TRBJ1-4; 8 bases are a match to TRBD1. There are 15 residues in the CDR3. V trimming: 3 bases; J trimming: 2 bases; junction bases outside the gene matches: 2. CDR1 and CDR2 (germline): LNHDA, SQIVND (reference sequence). The CDR3 loop is CASSIRTGTNEKLFF. The CDR3 DNA, read in part, is TGTGCCAGTAGTATTAGGACAGGGACTAATGAAAAA.

Turning to this clone: The CDR3 end is not reached by the read, which stops 3 residues before it; the germline J gene fills it in. This chain links TRBV29-1 with TRBJ1-4; D gene unclear. The CDR3 spans 13 residues. Trimming removed 7 bases from V and 5 bases from J, with 14 bases in between. Germline V gives CDR1 SQVTM, CDR2 ANQGSEA. CDR3 loop: CSGHIPGNEKLFF. CDR3 DNA (partial): TGCAGCGGACACATACCTGGGAATGAAAAA.

Regarding this clone: The sequence runs out 3 residues before the end of the CDR3; the remainder is reconstructed from the germline J gene. V usage is TRBV7-9 and J usage is TRBJ1-6; 9 bases are shared with TRBD1. From germline, CDR1 is SEHNR and CDR2 FQNEAQ (reference sequence). This CDR3 has 15 residues. Germline trimming cut 4 bases from V and 9 bases from J; bases unmatched to any gene: 7. CDR3 residues: CASSSDRGVSSPLHF. The CDR3 DNA, read in part, is TGTGCCAGCAGCTCGGACAGGGGTGTTAGTTCACCC.

A remark on this clone: The CDR3 is cut off 3 residues early in the read; its end comes from the germline J gene. The V call is TRBV7-8, the J call TRBJ2-3; 12 bases fit TRBD1. The CDR3 has 15 amino acids. In germline, CDR1 is SGHVS, CDR2 FQNEAQ. CDR3: CASSDGTGGEETQYF. The sequenced part of the CDR3 DNA is TGTGCCAGCAGCGATGGGACAGGGGGCGAGGAGACG.

Worth noting for this clone: Read sequence stops 3 residues before the CDR3 end, and the germline J gene provides the missing end. This chain connects TRBV7-7 to TRBJ2-2; D uncertain. Germline-derived CDR1 and CDR2 are SSHAT and FNYEAQ (reference sequence). The CDR3 is 15 amino acids. V was cut by 1 base and J by 2 bases, with 8 bases left in between. The CDR3 reads CASSLEHLNTGELFF. The DNA read from the CDR3 is TGTGCCAGCAGCTTAGAGCACCTAAACACCGGGGAG.

Worth noting for this clone: The CDR3 goes on 3 residues after the read ends, and that part is filled in from the germline J gene. The gene calls are TRBV10-3 and TRBJ2-7; the match to TRBD2 covers 9 bases. The trim removed 2 bases at V and 3 bases at J, leaving 11 bases unmatched. From germline, CDR1 is ENHRY and CDR2 SYGVKD. The CDR3 is made up of 17 amino acids. The CDR3 bases that were read are TGTGCCATCAGTGAGGGGTGGATTAGCGGGAGTGGCTACGAG. Translating gives CAISEGWISGSGYE. The full CDR3 sequence reads CAISEGWISGSGYEQYF.

CDR3 protein: CASSEQGPNTEAFF. CDR3 DNA (partial): TGTGCCAGCAGTGAACAGGGGCCGAACACTGAA. The chain has TRBV6-1 and TRBJ1-1, with D perhaps matching TRBD1 (6 bases). The CDR3 is cut off 3 residues early in the read; its end comes from the germline J gene. CDR1 MNHNS and CDR2 SASEGT come from the germline V gene. The germline V and J ends were trimmed by 2 bases and 1 base, with 8 bases remaining between them. This CDR3 is built from 14 residues.